These 13 T cell receptor beta chains share one sample of origin, sequenced in a study of blood T cell repertoires in COVID-19. Only in-frame clones appear in the TCRdb table, and some are missing; sequencing was by immunoSEQ multiplex PCR. This sample yields about 160,000 clones, of which roughly 84% are seen a single time; roughly 9.2% belongs to the top ten. The sequencing sample was made of peripheral blood. Receptors were obtained from a woman at least 80 years old with active or convalescent COVID-19.

This clone was observed a single time. This rearrangement joins TRBV28 to TRBJ2-7, with D possibly being TRBD1 (5 bases). Germline loops: CDR1 MDHEN, CDR2 SYDVKM. The V and J ends lost 7 bases and 0 bases respectively, with 16 bases between them. The CDR3 has 15 amino acids. CDR3 residues: CASTIAGAGSYEQYF. In DNA form, the CDR3 reads TGTGCCAGCACAATCGCTGGGGCAGGCTCCTACGAGCAGTACTTC. Complete variable domain (other parts from reference TRBV28 and TRBJ2-7): DVKVTQSSRYLVKRTGEKVFLECVQDMDHENMFWYRQDPGLGLRLIYFSYDVKMKEKGDIPEGYSVSREKKERFSLILESASTNQTSMYLCASTIAGAGSYEQYFGPGTRLTVT.

This clone has only a few counts. This rearrangement joins TRBV2 to TRBJ2-1, with TRBD2 matching over 8 bases. J lost 9 bases, V lost 6 bases, and 7 bases had no gene match. The CDR3 is 13 amino acids. CDR1 SNHLY and CDR2 FYNNEI come from the germline V gene. This CDR3 reads CASSLTSDFEQFF. DNA of the CDR3: TGTGCCAGCAGCCTGACTAGCGACTTTGAGCAGTTCTTC. The full variable domain, its missing parts supplied by reference TRBV2 and TRBJ2-1, is EPEVTQTPSHQVTQMGQEVILRCVPISNHLYFYWYRQILGQKVEFLVSFYNNEISEKSEIFDDQFSVERPDGSNFTLKIRSTKLEDSAMYFCASSLTSDFEQFFGPGTRLTVL.

As DNA, the CDR3 is TGTGCCAGCAGCCGAGACAGAAATGGCTACACCTTC. The encoded protein is CASSRDRNGYTF. The rearrangement joins TRBV11-3 to TRBJ1-2; weak D call: TRBD1 (5 bases). Looked up from germline, CDR1 is SGHNT and CDR2 is YENEEA. The CDR3 is 12 residues long. V was pared by 5 bases and J by 6 bases, with 10 bases between.

This clone was observed once. The chain combines TRBV6-5 with TRBJ2-4, with TRBD1 identical over 10 bases. With V trimmed by 0 bases and J by 5 bases, 1 base remained unmatched. The CDR3 extends over 15 amino acids. The germline gives CDR1 MNHEY, CDR2 SVGAGI. The CDR3 loop is CASSYSGQGQNIQYF. DNA for the CDR3: TGTGCCAGCAGTTACTCGGGACAGGGGCAAAACATTCAGTACTTC.

The gene calls are TRBV18 and TRBJ1-1; 9 bases are a match to TRBD1. Per germline, CDR1 KGHSH and CDR2 LQKENI. The J segment lost 1 base and the V segment lost 0 bases, leaving 3 bases of the junction unmatched. This CDR3 comprises 16 residues. CDR3 region: CASSPPGQGQNTEAFF. Here the CDR3 DNA reads TGTGCCAGCTCACCACCCGGACAGGGGCAGAACACTGAAGCTTTCTTT.

This chain links TRBV7-2 with TRBJ2-5, with 9 bases fitting TRBD1. The CDR3 runs to 16 residues. V gave up 2 bases and J gave up 1 base; unmatched junction bases: 5. Germline V lookup: CDR1 SGHTA, CDR2 FQGNSA. The CDR3 DNA reads as TGTGCCAGCAGCTTATTTGGACAGGGGACCCAAGAGACCCAGTACTTC. Amino acids: CASSLFGQGTQETQYF.

This clone was observed a few times. The chain employs TRBV5-6 and TRBJ1-5; 7 bases line up with TRBD1. V gave up 5 bases and J gave up 3 bases; unmatched junction bases: 8. CDR3 length equals 15 residues. Germline CDR1 is SGHDT and CDR2 is YYEEEE. CDR3 in amino acids: CASSLQGHDNQPQHF. The CDR3 DNA follows: TGTGCCAGCAGTTTACAGGGGCATGACAATCAGCCCCAGCATTTT. The full variable domain, completed using reference TRBV5-6 and TRBJ1-5, is DAGVTQSPTHLIKTRGQQVTLRCSPKSGHDTVSWYQQALGQGPQFIFQYYEEEERQRGNFPDRFSGHQFPNYSSELNVNALLLGDSALYLCASSLQGHDNQPQHFGDGTRLSIL.

The chain uses TRBV19 and TRBJ1-5; maybe TRBD1 (5 bases). This CDR3 contains 15 residues. Per germline, CDR1 LNHDA and CDR2 SQIVND (reference sequence). Trimming stripped 5 bases from V and 2 bases from J, with 13 bases between. CDR3 residues: CASSPSQGGNQPQHF. Here the CDR3 DNA reads TGTGCCAGTAGTCCCTCGCAAGGGGGCAATCAGCCCCAGCATTTT.

The CDR3 sequence: CASSSGPPVYGYTF. CDR3 coding DNA: TGCGCCAGCAGCTCAGGCCCCCCAGTCTATGGCTACACCTTC. The genes are TRBV5-1 and TRBJ1-2, with D uncertain. CDR1 is SGHRS and CDR2 is YFSETQ in the germline V gene. The length of the CDR3 is 14 residues. The V and J ends lost 3 bases and 4 bases respectively, with 13 bases between them.

V and J are TRBV6-5 and TRBJ2-3; 8 nucleotides align to TRBD2. The junction had 9 bases not matched to a gene; V was cut back by 7 bases and J by 3 bases. Germline V gene sequence: CDR1 MNHEY, CDR2 SVGAGI. The CDR3 runs to 15 residues. CDR3 sequence reads: CASNTGGAGTDTQYF. In nucleotides, the CDR3 is TGTGCCAGCAATACCGGGGGGGCCGGGACAGATACGCAGTATTTT.

This rearrangement joins TRBV5-8 to TRBJ1-3; D is perhaps TRBD1 (5 bases). Germline CDR1 is SGHTS and CDR2 is YDEGEE. The CDR3 loop spans 15 amino acids. The ends were cut back, 0 bases at V and 0 bases at J, with 7 bases in the middle. CDR3 region: CASSLGQFSGNTIYF. CDR3 nucleotide sequence: TGTGCCAGCAGCTTGGGACAGTTCTCTGGAAACACCATATATTTT.

V is TRBV19 and J is TRBJ1-2; no clear D gene. CDR1 and CDR2 from the germline V gene are LNHDA and SQIVND (reference sequence). With 5 bases removed from V and 1 base from J, the gap between germline ends came to 14 bases. The CDR3 runs to 15 residues. The chain's CDR3 is CASSSDEGGNYGYTF. CDR3 sequence (DNA): TGTGCCAGTAGTTCAGACGAGGGAGGTAACTATGGCTACACCTTC.

The chain links TRBV19 to TRBJ1-2; D is undetermined. V lost 5 bases to trimming and J lost 0 bases, with 19 bases between them. Germline CDR1 and CDR2: LNHDA and SQIVND (reference sequence). The CDR3 covers 17 residues. The CDR3 sequence is CASSEDGKKDSNYGYTF. The CDR3 DNA is TGTGCCAGTAGTGAGGATGGCAAGAAGGATTCTAACTATGGCTACACCTTC. The full variable domain, completed using reference TRBV19 and TRBJ1-2, is DGGITQSPKYLFRKEGQNVTLSCEQNLNHDAMYWYRQDPGQGLRLIYYSQIVNDFQKGDIAEGYSVSREKKESFPLTVTSAQKNPTAFYLCASSEDGKKDSNYGYTFGSGTRLTVV.